Listed below are T cell receptor beta chains from one sample, sequenced in a study of blood T cells in healthy people across ages. TCRdb passed the 5' RACE reads through MiXCR, listing each CDR3 protein once. The sample carries about 670,000 distinct CDR3 sequences, around 43% recorded once. The sequenced material came from blood. The receptor source for this set is an elderly man in good health. The CDR3 runs from the conserved cysteine through the conserved F or W. Each record gives: clone size, D gene, J gene, V gene, CDR3 DNA, CDR3 protein. D genes are given only for firm matches. Where a row states a size, it is once, few, many or the class of an expanded clone; other rows omit it.

clone size: few
D gene: NA
J gene: TRBJ1-2
V gene: TRBV5-6
CDR3 DNA: TGTGCCAGCAGCCCTTTGGACGGCCTCTATGGCTACACCTTC
CDR3 protein: CASSPLDGLYGYTF

clone size: few
D gene: NA
J gene: TRBJ1-4
V gene: TRBV29-1
CDR3 DNA: TGCAGCGTTACTACAGGACTTAATGAAAAACTGTTTTTT
CDR3 protein: CSVTTGLNEKLFF

clone size: few
D gene: NA
J gene: TRBJ1-5
V gene: TRBV20-1
CDR3 DNA: TGCAGTGCTAGAGGAGAGGGTACCCAACTTAGCAATCAGCCCCAGCATTTT
CDR3 protein: CSARGEGTQLSNQPQHF

clone size: many
D gene: NA
J gene: TRBJ2-5
V gene: TRBV6-2/TRBV6-3
CDR3 DNA: TGTGCCAGCAGACCTGACAGATTCCAAGAGACCCAGTACTTC
CDR3 protein: CASRPDRFQETQYF

clone size: NA
D gene: TRBD2
J gene: TRBJ2-7
V gene: TRBV6-2/TRBV6-3
CDR3 DNA: TGTGCCAGCACCCAAGCGGGAGAAACGGGCGAGCAGTACTTC
CDR3 protein: CASTQAGETGEQYF

clone size: NA
D gene: NA
J gene: TRBJ2-1
V gene: TRBV6-6
CDR3 DNA: TGTGCCAGCAGTTACTCGCTGTCCAATGAGCAGTTCTTC
CDR3 protein: CASSYSLSNEQFF

clone size: NA
D gene: NA
J gene: TRBJ1-2
V gene: TRBV3-1
CDR3 DNA: TGTGCCAGCAGTTACAGGGCTTCTAACTATGGCTACACCTTC
CDR3 protein: CASSYRASNYGYTF

clone size: NA
D gene: NA
J gene: TRBJ1-5
V gene: TRBV6-1
CDR3 DNA: TGTGCCAGCATCGGGTCTTTAAGCAATCAGCCCCAGCATTTT
CDR3 protein: CASIGSLSNQPQHF

clone size: NA
D gene: TRBD2
J gene: TRBJ2-1
V gene: TRBV27
CDR3 DNA: TGTGCCAGCAGTTCTTCTCGGACTAGCGGCTCCTACAATGAGCAGTTCTTC
CDR3 protein: CASSSSRTSGSYNEQFF

clone size: few
D gene: TRBD2
J gene: TRBJ2-7
V gene: TRBV7-2
CDR3 DNA: TGTGCCGGCAGCCCACCGGGAGGGTCTGGTTACGAGCAGTACTTC
CDR3 protein: CAGSPPGGSGYEQYF

clone size: few
D gene: TRBD1
J gene: TRBJ2-7
V gene: TRBV5-1
CDR3 DNA: TGCGCCAGCAGCAGACAGGGGTTCGACGAGCAGTACTTC
CDR3 protein: CASSRQGFDEQYF

clone size: NA
D gene: NA
J gene: TRBJ2-2
V gene: TRBV4-3
CDR3 DNA: TGCGCCAGTAGCCAAGAGCAAGCGTACCCCGGGGAGCTGTTTTTT
CDR3 protein: CASSQEQAYPGELFF

clone size: NA
D gene: NA
J gene: TRBJ2-3
V gene: TRBV5-1
CDR3 DNA: TGCGCCAGCTCCCGCTCGGGGGGCTCAGATACGCAGTATTTT
CDR3 protein: CASSRSGGSDTQYF

clone size: few
D gene: TRBD2
J gene: TRBJ2-3
V gene: TRBV29-1
CDR3 DNA: TGCAGCGTTGAAGATTCTCTAGCGGGAGGCCCCCGAACAGATACGCAGTATTTT
CDR3 protein: CSVEDSLAGGPRTDTQYF

clone size: few
D gene: NA
J gene: TRBJ1-1
V gene: TRBV20-1
CDR3 DNA: TGCAGTGCTAGAGATTTGGGGAACACTGAAGCTTTCTTT
CDR3 protein: CSARDLGNTEAFF

clone size: NA
D gene: TRBD1
J gene: TRBJ1-4
V gene: TRBV15
CDR3 DNA: TGTGCCACCAGCAAGGACAGGGGATTATACACTAATGAAAAACTGTTTTTT
CDR3 protein: CATSKDRGLYTNEKLFF

clone size: NA
D gene: TRBD2
J gene: TRBJ2-1
V gene: TRBV20-1
CDR3 DNA: TGCAGTGCCCTTCCCCCTACTAGCGTGGCCTACAATGAGCAGTTCTTC
CDR3 protein: CSALPPTSVAYNEQFF

clone size: NA
D gene: NA
J gene: TRBJ2-7
V gene: TRBV5-5
CDR3 DNA: TGTGCCAGCAGCTCCCCCCGGGGGAGAACCTACGAGCAGTACTTC
CDR3 protein: CASSSPRGRTYEQYF

clone size: few
D gene: NA
J gene: TRBJ2-6
V gene: TRBV9
CDR3 DNA: TGTGCCAGCAGCGTAGCTGCAACAGGGTCCCCCGGGGCCAACGTCCTGACTTTC
CDR3 protein: CASSVAATGSPGANVLTF

clone size: few
D gene: NA
J gene: TRBJ2-3
V gene: TRBV7-2
CDR3 DNA: TGTGCCAGCAGCTTATCATCCGTGCCAGATACGCAGTATTTT
CDR3 protein: CASSLSSVPDTQYF

clone size: few
D gene: NA
J gene: TRBJ1-2
V gene: TRBV5-1
CDR3 DNA: TGCGCCAGCAGCTTGGACAGGGACCTCTATGGCTACACCTTC
CDR3 protein: CASSLDRDLYGYTF

clone size: NA
D gene: NA
J gene: TRBJ2-4
V gene: TRBV6-2/TRBV6-3
CDR3 DNA: TGTGCCAGCAGCAATGACAAGAATGCCAAAAACATCCAGTACTTC
CDR3 protein: CASSNDKNAKNIQYF

clone size: NA
D gene: TRBD2
J gene: TRBJ2-3
V gene: TRBV10-2
CDR3 DNA: TGCGCCAGCAGTGCTTCACTAGCGGGGTTTATCACAGATACGCAGTATTTT
CDR3 protein: CASSASLAGFITDTQYF

clone size: few
D gene: NA
J gene: TRBJ1-1
V gene: TRBV20-1
CDR3 DNA: TGCAGTGCTAGCGGCGGGATATTGAACACTGAAGCTTTCTTT
CDR3 protein: CSASGGILNTEAFF

clone size: NA
D gene: TRBD1
J gene: TRBJ1-4
V gene: TRBV20-1
CDR3 DNA: TGCAGTGCTAGAGGCCAGACAGGGTATGAGGAAAAACTGTTTTTT
CDR3 protein: CSARGQTGYEEKLFF

clone size: few
D gene: NA
J gene: TRBJ2-3
V gene: TRBV7-2
CDR3 DNA: TGTGCCAGCACCCCACGGGGTAACACAGATACGCAGTATTTT
CDR3 protein: CASTPRGNTDTQYF

clone size: NA
D gene: TRBD2
J gene: TRBJ2-7
V gene: TRBV28
CDR3 DNA: TGTGCCAGCAGCAGTAGCGGGGGCACAATTTACGAGCAGTACTTC
CDR3 protein: CASSSSGGTIYEQYF

clone size: many
D gene: NA
J gene: TRBJ2-3
V gene: TRBV7-2
CDR3 DNA: TGTGCCAGCAGCTTAGCGTTGTGGGGGACAGATACGCAGTATTTT
CDR3 protein: CASSLALWGTDTQYF

clone size: few
D gene: TRBD1
J gene: TRBJ2-7
V gene: TRBV6-2/TRBV6-3
CDR3 DNA: TGTGCCAGCAGTAAAGAGGCCGGGACAGGGGCGTACGAGCAGTACTTC
CDR3 protein: CASSKEAGTGAYEQYF

clone size: NA
D gene: NA
J gene: TRBJ2-3
V gene: TRBV6-5
CDR3 DNA: TGTGCCAGCAGCACCGGGAGAAGAGTTAGCACAGATACGCAGTATTTT
CDR3 protein: CASSTGRRVSTDTQYF

clone size: NA
D gene: NA
J gene: TRBJ2-1
V gene: TRBV7-2
CDR3 DNA: TGTGCCAGCAGCGTAGTTATCAAGGTGAATGAGCAGTTCTTC
CDR3 protein: CASSVVIKVNEQFF

clone size: NA
D gene: NA
J gene: TRBJ1-2
V gene: TRBV20-1
CDR3 DNA: TGCAGTGCTAGCGCGGGCGCCTATGGCTACACCTTC
CDR3 protein: CSASAGAYGYTF

clone size: NA
D gene: TRBD1
J gene: TRBJ2-7
V gene: TRBV5-1
CDR3 DNA: TGCGCCAGCAGCTTGAGGGGGCAAGACGACGAGCAGTACTTC
CDR3 protein: CASSLRGQDDEQYF

clone size: few
D gene: TRBD2
J gene: TRBJ2-3
V gene: TRBV5-1
CDR3 DNA: TGCGCCAGCGGGGAGGGGAGCACAGATACGCAGTATTTT
CDR3 protein: CASGEGSTDTQYF

clone size: NA
D gene: NA
J gene: TRBJ1-5
V gene: TRBV9
CDR3 DNA: TGTGCCAGCAGCCCCGGGGATCACAATCAGCCCCAGCATTTT
CDR3 protein: CASSPGDHNQPQHF

clone size: many
D gene: NA
J gene: TRBJ2-6
V gene: TRBV4-2
CDR3 DNA: TGTGCCAGCAGCCAAGTTCTGCGCTCTGGGGCCAACGTCCTGACTTTC
CDR3 protein: CASSQVLRSGANVLTF

clone size: few
D gene: NA
J gene: TRBJ2-6
V gene: TRBV7-3
CDR3 DNA: TGTGCCAGCAGCCCAAATGGCGGGGCCCTGGCCAACGTCCTGACTTTC
CDR3 protein: CASSPNGGALANVLTF

clone size: NA
D gene: NA
J gene: TRBJ2-5
V gene: TRBV7-2
CDR3 DNA: TGTGCCAGCAGCGTGAGTAGGGGTCAAGAGACCCAGTACTTC
CDR3 protein: CASSVSRGQETQYF

clone size: NA
D gene: NA
J gene: TRBJ2-3
V gene: TRBV4-3
CDR3 DNA: TGCGCCAGCAGCCTTTCTAGTAGGGGTCGGGAAGATACGCAGTATTTT
CDR3 protein: CASSLSSRGREDTQYF

clone size: NA
D gene: TRBD1
J gene: TRBJ2-3
V gene: TRBV7-2
CDR3 DNA: TGTGCCAGCAGCCAGACAGGGGGTATGGATACGCAGTATTTT
CDR3 protein: CASSQTGGMDTQYF

clone size: NA
D gene: NA
J gene: TRBJ1-6
V gene: TRBV2
CDR3 DNA: TGTGCCAGCAAGGGTACTGGACGGCTAAATTCACCCCTCCACTTT
CDR3 protein: CASKGTGRLNSPLHF

clone size: few
D gene: TRBD2
J gene: TRBJ2-3
V gene: TRBV4-3
CDR3 DNA: TGCGCCAGCAGCCAAGACGCAACTAGCGGTTCCTTAAATACGCAGTATTTT
CDR3 protein: CASSQDATSGSLNTQYF

clone size: NA
D gene: TRBD2
J gene: TRBJ2-7
V gene: TRBV6-2/TRBV6-3
CDR3 DNA: TGTGCCAGCAGTTACGCCGGGGGGGCATACGAGCAGTACTTC
CDR3 protein: CASSYAGGAYEQYF

clone size: NA
D gene: NA
J gene: TRBJ2-4
V gene: TRBV7-9
CDR3 DNA: TGTGCCAGCAGCGTAACACAGGGTAACATTCAGTACTTC
CDR3 protein: CASSVTQGNIQYF

clone size: many
D gene: TRBD2
J gene: TRBJ2-3
V gene: TRBV6-6
CDR3 DNA: TGTGCCAGCAGAACTAGCGGGGGAGATACGCAGTATTTT
CDR3 protein: CASRTSGGDTQYF

clone size: few
D gene: TRBD1
J gene: TRBJ2-7
V gene: TRBV29-1
CDR3 DNA: TGCAGCGCAAGACAGGGCGTCTCCTACAATGAGCAGTACTTC
CDR3 protein: CSARQGVSYNEQYF

clone size: few
D gene: NA
J gene: TRBJ2-3
V gene: TRBV7-8
CDR3 DNA: TGTGCCAGCAGCGTAGCGACTAGCACAGATACGCAGTATTTT
CDR3 protein: CASSVATSTDTQYF

clone size: NA
D gene: NA
J gene: TRBJ2-1
V gene: TRBV7-2
CDR3 DNA: TGTGCCAGCAGCTTAGAAGGCAGGAGGAATGAGCAGTTCTTC
CDR3 protein: CASSLEGRRNEQFF

clone size: NA
D gene: NA
J gene: TRBJ2-1
V gene: TRBV5-1
CDR3 DNA: TGCGCCAGCAGCCTTACGACGGGTAGCTCCTACAATGAGCAGTTCTTC
CDR3 protein: CASSLTTGSSYNEQFF

clone size: NA
D gene: NA
J gene: TRBJ1-2
V gene: TRBV12-3/TRBV12-4
CDR3 DNA: TGTGCCAGCAGTCTAATGATCCTCTATGGCTACACCTTC
CDR3 protein: CASSLMILYGYTF

clone size: NA
D gene: NA
J gene: TRBJ2-7
V gene: TRBV14
CDR3 DNA: TGTGCCAGCAGCTACCGGGAAACCTACAATGAGCAGTACTTC
CDR3 protein: CASSYRETYNEQYF

clone size: NA
D gene: TRBD1
J gene: TRBJ2-2
V gene: TRBV28
CDR3 DNA: TGTGCCAGCAGTCTCCCGGACAGGGGGCCCGGGGAGCTGTTTTTT
CDR3 protein: CASSLPDRGPGELFF

clone size: NA
D gene: NA
J gene: TRBJ1-1
V gene: TRBV20-1
CDR3 DNA: TGCAGTGCCGGGGATCCTGGGGACACTGAAGCTTTCTTT
CDR3 protein: CSAGDPGDTEAFF